These T cell receptor beta chains were read from a single sample in a study of blood T cell repertoires in COVID-19. Sequencing was performed with immunoSEQ multiplex PCR; in TCRdb, only in-frame clones are kept and a portion is missing. The data contain about 100,000 clones, around 93% of them singletons. The material sequenced was peripheral blood. These receptor sequences come from a man between 45 and 60 years old with acute or convalescent COVID-19. Both conserved end residues are part of each CDR3. The D gene is left open where the match is weak. Expanded clones are given a class, and other clones once, few, many or no size at all.

D: TRBD1; length: 15; size: NA; V: TRBV25-1; J: TRBJ1-6; CDR3: CASSEGQGRNSPLHF; DNA: TGTGCCAGCAGTGAAGGACAGGGGCGTAATTCACCCCTCCACTTT
D: NA; length: 12; size: NA; V: TRBV30; J: TRBJ1-4; CDR3: CAWNFHGEKLFF; DNA: TGTGCCTGGAATTTTCACGGTGAAAAACTGTTTTTT
D: NA; length: 17; size: NA; V: TRBV19; J: TRBJ2-2; CDR3: CASRDPGAVAGTGELFF; DNA: TGTGCCAGTAGGGACCCCGGAGCAGTCGCGGGCACCGGGGAGCTGTTTTTT
D: TRBD1; length: 13; size: NA; V: TRBV5-1; J: TRBJ1-2; CDR3: CASSPGQGNGYTF; DNA: TGCGCCAGCAGCCCCGGACAGGGTAATGGCTACACCTTC
D: TRBD2; length: 15; size: NA; V: TRBV2; J: TRBJ2-5; CDR3: CASRAAGIPQETQYF; DNA: TGTGCCAGCAGGGCAGCGGGGATCCCTCAAGAGACCCAGTACTTC
D: TRBD1; length: 16; size: NA; V: TRBV5-1; J: TRBJ1-1; CDR3: CASSLPNRGKNTEAFF; DNA: TGCGCCAGCAGCTTGCCCAACAGGGGAAAGAACACTGAAGCTTTCTTT
D: TRBD1; length: 13; size: NA; V: TRBV27; J: TRBJ1-1; CDR3: CASSTGGRTEAFF; DNA: TGTGCCAGCAGCACAGGGGGCAGGACTGAAGCTTTCTTT
D: NA; length: 15; size: NA; V: TRBV5-1; J: TRBJ1-4; CDR3: CASSLARAGNEKLFF; DNA: TGCGCCAGCAGCTTGGCCAGGGCCGGTAATGAAAAACTGTTTTTT
D: NA; length: 13; size: NA; V: TRBV4-2; J: TRBJ1-6; CDR3: CASSQDGESPLHF; DNA: TGTGCCAGCAGCCAAGACGGGGAATCACCCCTCCACTTT
D: NA; length: 13; size: NA; V: TRBV5-6; J: TRBJ1-2; CDR3: CASSFQGTGGYTF; DNA: TGTGCCAGCAGCTTCCAGGGTACGGGCGGCTACACCTTC
D: NA; length: 14; size: once; V: TRBV5-4; J: TRBJ2-5; CDR3: CASSLGTVQETQYF; DNA: TGTGCCAGCAGCTTGGGGACAGTTCAAGAGACCCAGTACTTC
D: TRBD2; length: 16; size: once; V: TRBV3-1/TRBV3-2; J: TRBJ2-2; CDR3: CASSLRTSGNTGELFF; DNA: TGTGCCAGCAGCCTAAGGACTAGCGGAAACACCGGGGAGCTGTTTTTT
D: NA; length: 15; size: NA; V: TRBV9; J: TRBJ1-1; CDR3: CASSDLRGALSEAFF; DNA: TGTGCCAGCAGCGACCTACGTGGGGCTTTGTCTGAAGCTTTCTTT
D: TRBD2; length: 16; size: NA; V: TRBV4-2; J: TRBJ2-1; CDR3: CASSQEGTSSYNEQFF; DNA: TGTGCCAGCAGCCAAGAAGGGACTAGCAGCTACAATGAGCAGTTCTTC
D: NA; length: 14; size: NA; V: TRBV9; J: TRBJ2-2; CDR3: CASSVDGNTGELFF; DNA: TGTGCCAGCAGCGTAGACGGGAACACCGGGGAGCTGTTTTTT
D: TRBD2; length: 15; size: NA; V: TRBV4-1; J: TRBJ2-1; CDR3: CASSPRGAEYNEQFF; DNA: TGCGCCAGCAGCCCGCGGGGGGCAGAGTACAATGAGCAGTTCTTC
D: NA; length: 15; size: NA; V: TRBV7-7; J: TRBJ2-5; CDR3: CASSFSSGAGETQYF; DNA: TGTGCCAGCAGCTTTTCTTCCGGGGCGGGGGAGACCCAGTACTTC
D: NA; length: 13; size: NA; V: TRBV6-5; J: TRBJ2-1; CDR3: CASSYRQNNEQFF; DNA: TGTGCCAGCAGTTACCGACAGAACAATGAGCAGTTCTTC
D: TRBD1; length: 15; size: NA; V: TRBV14; J: TRBJ2-5; CDR3: CASSYPGQGKETQYF; DNA: TGTGCCAGCAGCTACCCGGGACAGGGAAAAGAGACCCAGTACTTC
D: TRBD1; length: 13; size: NA; V: TRBV4-2; J: TRBJ1-2; CDR3: CASSRSQGEDYTF; DNA: TGTGCCAGCAGCCGGAGCCAGGGGGAGGACTACACCTTC
D: NA; length: 15; size: NA; V: TRBV7-6; J: TRBJ2-3; CDR3: CASSKGQTSTDTQYF; DNA: TGTGCCAGCAGCAAAGGACAAACTAGCACAGATACGCAGTATTTT